A single sample is the source of the 14 T cell receptor beta chains below, sequenced in a study of blood T cell repertoires in COVID-19. The assay was immunoSEQ multiplex PCR, and TCRdb's table has in-frame clones only and misses some. The sample contains approximately 300,000 clones, around 90% of which appear only once. Source material: peripheral blood. Receptors originate from a man younger than 35 who had recovered from COVID-19.

This chain connects TRBV7-2 to TRBJ1-5; maybe TRBD1 (6 bases). The V gene's germline CDR1 is SGHTA and CDR2 FQGNSA. Trimming took 5 bases from V and 4 from J, leaving 15 bases between them. The length of the CDR3 is 15 residues. CDR3 nucleotide sequence: TGTGCCAGCAGCATAACCGGGACAAATAATCAGCCCCAGCATTTT. Amino acid sequence: CASSITGTNNQPQHF.

This clone came up a few times. The chain employs TRBV10-2 and TRBJ1-1, with TRBD1 matching over 7 bases. In germline, CDR1 is WSHSY, CDR2 SAAADI. The CDR3 runs 13 residues. V trimming: 6 bases; J trimming: 1 base; junction bases outside the gene matches: 2. The CDR3 DNA follows: TGCGCCAGCAGGGACAGGCAGAACACTGAAGCTTTCTTT. Its protein is CASRDRQNTEAFF.

V usage is TRBV7-9 and J usage is TRBJ1-1; the D gene is possibly TRBD1 (5 bases). The germline CDR1 and CDR2 sequences are SEHNR and FQNEAQ (reference sequence). CDR3 length: 15 residues. V was pared by 5 bases and J by 4 bases, with 17 bases between. CDR3: CASSAGRGVVTEAFF. DNA of the CDR3: TGTGCCAGCAGCGCGGGCCGGGGGGTGGTCACTGAAGCTTTCTTT.

The V call is TRBV15, the J call TRBJ1-6, with D tentatively TRBD1 (6 bases). CDR3 size: 15 residues. Germline-derived CDR1 and CDR2 are LNHNV and YYDKDF (reference sequence). Between the trimmed V and J ends, which lost 2 bases and 10 bases, there was a span of 15 bases. This CDR3 is CATSRSRGGGSPLHF. CDR3 DNA sequence: TGTGCCACCAGCAGATCCCGGGGGGGCGGATCACCCCTCCACTTT.

This clone was counted a few times. The V call is TRBV18, the J call TRBJ1-1; 8 bases match TRBD1. V gave up 0 bases and J gave up 4 bases; unmatched junction bases: 13. The CDR3 runs 18 residues. CDR1 and CDR2 from the germline V gene are KGHSH and LQKENI. CDR3 in amino acids: CASSPPNTYGQGGTEAFF. The CDR3 nucleotides read TGTGCCAGCTCACCACCCAACACTTACGGACAGGGTGGCACTGAAGCTTTCTTT.

The J gene is TRBJ1-4, the V gene TRBV2; 8 bases fit TRBD1. The germline V gene has CDR1 SNHLY and CDR2 FYNNEI. The CDR3 is made up of 13 amino acids. The junction had 4 bases not matched to a gene; V was cut back by 7 bases and J by 6 bases. CDR3 sequence (DNA): TGTGCCAGCACGGACAGGGCCTATGAAAAACTGTTTTTT. It is translated as CASTDRAYEKLFF.

V usage is TRBV4-1 and J usage is TRBJ1-2; perhaps TRBD1 as D (6 bases). Germline V gives CDR1 MGHRA, CDR2 YSYEKL. This CDR3 contains 13 residues. Trimming left V 4 bases short and J 10 bases short, with 16 bases between. The DNA of the CDR3 is TGCGCCAGCAGCCTCCCTACTGGACAGAACTACACCTTC. Its translation is CASSLPTGQNYTF.

The count of this clone is one. The V and J genes are TRBV10-3 and TRBJ1-2; tentatively, D is TRBD1 (5 bases). V was shortened by 3 bases and J by 2 bases, with 10 bases between the two germline ends. The V gene's germline CDR1 is ENHRY and CDR2 SYGVKD. The CDR3 loop spans 14 amino acids. The chain's CDR3 is CAISDGRANYGYTF. CDR3 nucleotides: TGTGCCATCAGTGACGGCAGGGCGAACTATGGCTACACCTTC.

CDR3 loop: CASRQQGMSGYTF. DNA of the CDR3: TGTGCCAGCAGGCAACAGGGGATGTCTGGCTACACCTTC. This sequence joins TRBV6-5 and TRBJ1-2; TRBD1 aligns across 7 bases. The length of the CDR3 is 13 residues. The germline gives CDR1 MNHEY, CDR2 SVGAGI. Trimming cost V 6 bases and J 7 bases; bases outside gene matches: 8.

The chain links TRBV6-6 to TRBJ1-1, with TRBD1 matching 8 bases. This CDR3 is built from 13 residues. Germline V lookup: CDR1 MNHNY, CDR2 SVGAGI (reference sequence). Trimming cost V 5 bases and J 10 bases; bases outside gene matches: 9. Here the CDR3 reads CASSRTGLDGAFF. The CDR3 DNA is TGTGCCAGCAGTCGGACAGGGTTGGATGGAGCTTTCTTT.

CDR3 region: CASTYGQTGSMDEQFF. CDR3 nucleotides: TGTGCCAGCACCTACGGTCAGACAGGGTCCATGGATGAGCAGTTCTTC. The gene calls are TRBV7-8 and TRBJ2-1; 7 positions agree with TRBD1. This CDR3 contains 16 residues. Germline V gene sequence: CDR1 SGHVS, CDR2 FQNEAQ. J lost 8 bases, V lost 7 bases, and 17 bases had no gene match.

V gene TRBV5-4 combines with J gene TRBJ2-7, with 7 positions matching TRBD1. The junction had 4 bases not matched to a gene; V was cut back by 4 bases and J by 3 bases. Germline values: CDR1 SGHNT, CDR2 YYREEE (reference sequence). The CDR3 has 13 amino acids. CDR3 DNA sequence: TGTGCCAGCAGCCCCGGGACAGTCTACGAGCAGTACTTC. This sequence encodes CASSPGTVYEQYF. Full variable domain (outside the CDR3, taken from reference TRBV5-4 and TRBJ2-7): ETGVTQSPTHLIKTRGQQVTLRCSSQSGHNTVSWYQQALGQGPQFIFQYYREEENGRGNFPPRFSGLQFPNYSSELNVNALELDDSALYLCASSPGTVYEQYFGPGTRLTVT.

The chain uses TRBV3-1 (or the pseudogene TRBV3-2) and TRBJ1-2; D possibly corresponds to TRBD1 (5 bases). CDR3 length: 14 amino acids. Trimming removed 0 bases from V and 7 bases from J, with 12 bases in between. CDR1 and CDR2 (germline): LGHDT, YNNKEL (reference sequence). CDR3 residues: CASSQDWGTPGYTF. The CDR3 DNA reads as TGTGCCAGCAGCCAAGATTGGGGCACCCCTGGCTACACCTTC.

V gene TRBV3-1 (or the pseudogene TRBV3-2) combines with J gene TRBJ1-6; 8 positions match TRBD1. Looked up from germline, CDR1 is LGHDT and CDR2 is YNNKEL (reference sequence). The trim removed 0 bases at V and 7 bases at J, leaving 2 bases unmatched. This CDR3 region has 15 residues. CDR3 loop: CASSQEGDRNSPLHF. CDR3 coding DNA: TGTGCCAGCAGCCAAGAGGGGGACAGGAATTCACCCCTCCACTTT.